This T cell receptor (beta chain) was sequenced in a study of post-analysis software for immune sequencing data. Findings and limits, study-wide: In patients, TRBV5-6, TRBV5-1 and TRBV20-1 belonged to roughly five TRBV segments found more frequently than in controls. Normalized Chao1 diversity was significantly reduced in patients versus controls. Strong same-batch co-clustering of samples appeared with F measure clustering.

V lost 0 bases and J 6 bases, leaving 21 bases between the germline ends. Germline CDR1 LGHNA, CDR2 YSLEER. The CDR3 length is 18 residues. Comments on this clonotype: The antigen is not known.

Sequencing libraries made from TCR beta cDNA carried unique molecular identifiers. Researchers reported approximately 480,000 cDNA molecules coming from about 0.98 to 11 million T cells. TCRdb reanalysed the PCR reads using MiXCR and keeps one entry per CDR3 protein. This sample carries some 800,000 distinct CDR3 sequences, 40% to 55% of them seen once, and the ten largest clones take roughly 4.9%. This TCR was recovered from a girl aged 10 to 17 with multiple sclerosis. The chain employs TRBV4-3 and TRBJ2-1; D gene ambiguous. Source material: blood. This CDR3 reads CASSQEIPSTLFANEQFF. CDR3 nucleotides: TGCGCCAGCAGCCAAGAAATTCCGTCGACACTATTCGCCAATGAGCAGTTCTTC.